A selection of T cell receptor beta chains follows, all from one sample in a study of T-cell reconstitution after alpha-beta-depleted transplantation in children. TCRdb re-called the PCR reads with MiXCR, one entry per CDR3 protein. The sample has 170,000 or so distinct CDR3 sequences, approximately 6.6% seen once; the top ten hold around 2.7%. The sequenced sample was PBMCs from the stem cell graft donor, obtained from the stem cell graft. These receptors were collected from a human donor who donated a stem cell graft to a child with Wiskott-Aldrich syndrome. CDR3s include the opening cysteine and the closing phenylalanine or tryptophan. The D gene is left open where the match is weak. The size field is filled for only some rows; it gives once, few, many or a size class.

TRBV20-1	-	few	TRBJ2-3	CRAREQNTDTQYF	TGCAGAGCCCGGGAACAGAACACAGATACGCAGTATTTT
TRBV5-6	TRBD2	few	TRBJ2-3	CASSLERGAGTDTQYF	TGTGCCAGCAGCTTGGAGCGGGGGGCCGGGACAGATACGCAGTATTTT
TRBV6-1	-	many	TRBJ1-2	CASSLDTRNYGYTF	TGTGCCAGCAGCCTGGACACCAGGAACTATGGCTACACCTTC
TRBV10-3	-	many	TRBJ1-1	CAISGFQGNTEAFF	TGTGCCATCAGTGGTTTTCAGGGTAACACTGAAGCTTTCTTT
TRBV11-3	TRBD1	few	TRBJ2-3	CASSSAGTGSDTQYF	TGTGCCAGCAGCTCGGCCGGGACAGGGTCGGATACGCAGTATTTT
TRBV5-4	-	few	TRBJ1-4	CASSAKDSEKLFF	TGTGCCAGCAGCGCAAAAGACAGCGAAAAACTGTTTTTT
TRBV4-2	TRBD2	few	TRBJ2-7	CASSQEAGGVYEQYF	TGTGCCAGCAGCCAAGAGGCGGGGGGAGTCTACGAGCAGTACTTC
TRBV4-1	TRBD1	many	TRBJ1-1	CASSQDGGTAPNTEAFF	TGCGCCAGCAGCCAAGATGGTGGGACAGCCCCGAACACTGAAGCTTTCTTT
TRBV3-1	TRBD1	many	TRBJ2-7	CASSRGQGTYEQYF	TGTGCCAGCAGCCGGGGACAGGGAACCTACGAGCAGTACTTC
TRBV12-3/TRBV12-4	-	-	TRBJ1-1	CASSFLGGRTEAFF	TGTGCCAGCAGTTTTCTGGGGGGTAGGACTGAAGCTTTCTTT
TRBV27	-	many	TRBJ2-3	CASSPRSGVATDTQYF	TGTGCCAGCAGTCCACGATCAGGAGTGGCAACAGATACGCAGTATTTT
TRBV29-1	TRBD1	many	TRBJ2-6	CSVATGTGGSGANVLTF	TGCAGCGTTGCTACCGGGACAGGGGGATCTGGGGCCAACGTCCTGACTTTC
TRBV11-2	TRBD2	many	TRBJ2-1	CASSLFYGGAYNEQFF	TGTGCCAGCAGCTTATTCTACGGGGGGGCCTACAATGAGCAGTTCTTC
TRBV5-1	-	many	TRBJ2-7	CASSLSTGISYEQYF	TGCGCCAGCAGCTTATCGACCGGGATCTCCTACGAGCAGTACTTC
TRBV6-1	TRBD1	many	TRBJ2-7	CASSRNTGRQGAYEQYF	TGTGCCAGCAGTCGAAACACGGGACGGCAGGGGGCTTACGAGCAGTACTTC
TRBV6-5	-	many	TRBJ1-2	CASSSDGLFYGYTF	TGTGCCAGCAGTTCGGACGGGTTGTTCTATGGCTACACCTTC
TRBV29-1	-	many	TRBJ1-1	CSAEGGGGTEAFF	TGCAGCGCCGAAGGGGGAGGGGGCACTGAAGCTTTCTTT
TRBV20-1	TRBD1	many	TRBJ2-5	CSARGDRQETQYF	TGCAGTGCTAGAGGGGACAGACAAGAGACCCAGTACTTC
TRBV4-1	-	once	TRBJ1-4	CASSQDSKVPTNEKLFF	TGCGCCAGCAGCCAAGATAGTAAGGTTCCAACTAATGAAAAACTGTTTTTT
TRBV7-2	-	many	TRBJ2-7	CASSFPFREQYF	TGTGCCAGCAGCTTCCCTTTCCGCGAGCAGTACTTC
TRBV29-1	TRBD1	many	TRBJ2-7	CSADTGGDEQYF	TGCAGCGCAGACACAGGGGGCGACGAGCAGTACTTC
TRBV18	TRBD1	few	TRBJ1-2	CASSPSRGTGENYGYTF	TGTGCCAGCTCCCCATCTCGAGGGACAGGGGAAAACTATGGCTACACCTTC
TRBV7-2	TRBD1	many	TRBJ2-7	CASSFGTGTQYF	TGTGCCAGCAGCTTCGGGACAGGAACACAGTACTTC
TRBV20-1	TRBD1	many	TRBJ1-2	CSADPGQGLSYGYTF	TGCAGTGCTGACCCGGGACAGGGTCTTTCCTATGGCTACACCTTC
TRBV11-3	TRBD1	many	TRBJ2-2	CASSLGPGTGGTGELFF	TGTGCCAGCAGCTTAGGACCCGGGACAGGGGGCACCGGGGAGCTGTTTTTT
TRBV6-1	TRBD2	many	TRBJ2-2	CASSQTLAGGNTGELFF	TGTGCCAGCAGTCAAACTTTAGCGGGGGGTAACACCGGGGAGCTGTTTTTT
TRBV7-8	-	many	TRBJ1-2	CASSLTGNLGYTF	TGTGCCAGCAGCTTAACAGGGAACTTGGGCTACACCTTC
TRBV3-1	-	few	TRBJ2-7	CASSQATDSSYEQYF	TGTGCCAGCAGCCAAGCCACGGACAGCTCCTACGAGCAGTACTTC
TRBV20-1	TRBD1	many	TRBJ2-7	CSATRQGYEQYF	TGCAGTGCTACGAGACAGGGATACGAGCAGTACTTC
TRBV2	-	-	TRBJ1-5	CASRGTGGDNQPQHF	TGTGCCAGCAGGGGGACGGGGGGCGATAATCAGCCCCAGCATTTT
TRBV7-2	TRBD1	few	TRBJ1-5	CASSSRTGNQPQHF	TGTGCCAGCAGCTCCCGGACAGGGAATCAGCCCCAGCATTTT
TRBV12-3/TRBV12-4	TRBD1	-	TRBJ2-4	CAISTGTGPGWLAKNIQYF	TGTGCCATCAGCACAGGGACAGGTCCTGGCTGGCTAGCCAAAAACATTCAGTACTTC
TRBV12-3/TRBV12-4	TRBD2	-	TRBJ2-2	CASSLGRYSGENTGELFF	TGTGCCAGCAGTTTGGGCCGGTATAGCGGGGAGAACACCGGGGAGCTGTTTTTT
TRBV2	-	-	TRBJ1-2	CASRSGHVNVDYTF	TGTGCCAGCAGGTCAGGCCACGTTAACGTAGACTACACCTTC
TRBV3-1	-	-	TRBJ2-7	CASSQVIAVPGEQYF	TGTGCCAGCAGCCAAGTTATAGCCGTTCCGGGGGAGCAGTACTTC
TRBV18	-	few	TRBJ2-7	CASSPNQGYEQYF	TGTGCCAGCTCACCAAACCAGGGTTACGAGCAGTACTTC
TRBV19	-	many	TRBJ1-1	CASSIVRQNTEAFF	TGTGCCAGTAGTATAGTAAGACAGAACACTGAAGCTTTCTTT
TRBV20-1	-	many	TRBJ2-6	CSASDGGRTDSGANVLTF	TGCAGTGCTAGTGATGGGGGACGGACCGACTCTGGGGCCAACGTCCTGACTTTC
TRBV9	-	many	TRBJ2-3	CASTEGPISDTQYF	TGTGCCAGCACCGAAGGGCCAATATCGGATACGCAGTATTTT
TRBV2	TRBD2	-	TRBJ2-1	CASSVFASGMYNEQFF	TGTGCCAGCAGTGTTTTTGCTAGCGGGATGTACAATGAGCAGTTCTTC
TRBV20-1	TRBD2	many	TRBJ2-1	CSASGRLNEQFF	TGCAGTGCTAGCGGGAGGTTGAATGAGCAGTTCTTC
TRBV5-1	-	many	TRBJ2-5	CASSLGQPGWTQYF	TGCGCCAGCAGCTTGGGACAGCCGGGGTGGACCCAGTACTTC
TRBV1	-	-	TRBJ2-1	CTSSPGKREGYNEQFF	TGCACCAGCAGCCCAGGGAAGCGGGAGGGCTACAATGAGCAGTTCTTC
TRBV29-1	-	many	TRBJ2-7	CSVGSWALSSYEQYF	TGCAGCGTTGGTTCGTGGGCCCTGAGCTCCTACGAGCAGTACTTC
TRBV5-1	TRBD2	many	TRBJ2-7	CASSLSAASGDYEQYF	TGCGCCAGCAGCTTATCCGCGGCTAGCGGGGACTACGAGCAGTACTTC
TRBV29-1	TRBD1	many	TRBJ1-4	CSVEGGTVNEKLFF	TGCAGCGTCGAAGGTGGGACAGTTAATGAAAAACTGTTTTTT
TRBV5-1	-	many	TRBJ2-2	CASSLRFGAGELFF	-
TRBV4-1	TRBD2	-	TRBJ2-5	CASSQDGSGGQETQYF	TGCGCCAGCAGCCAAGATGGTAGCGGGGGCCAAGAGACCCAGTACTTC
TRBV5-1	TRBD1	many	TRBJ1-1	CASRQTGIPEAFF	TGCGCCAGCAGACAGACAGGGATCCCTGAAGCTTTCTTT
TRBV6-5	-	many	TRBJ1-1	CASSYSGTPGEAFF	TGTGCCAGCAGTTACTCCGGGACCCCTGGGGAAGCTTTCTTT
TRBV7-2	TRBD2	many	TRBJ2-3	CASSTLLAGVADTQYF	TGTGCCAGCAGCACCCTACTAGCGGGAGTTGCAGATACGCAGTATTTT
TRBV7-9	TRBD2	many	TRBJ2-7	CASSLEWRGSTSYEQYF	TGTGCCAGCAGCTTAGAATGGCGCGGGAGTACCTCCTACGAGCAGTACTTC
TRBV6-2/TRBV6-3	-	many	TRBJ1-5	CASSSGTTTLRQPQHF	TGTGCCAGCAGCAGCGGGACAACGACTCTCAGGCAGCCCCAGCATTTT
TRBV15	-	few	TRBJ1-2	CATSRETGRNYGYTF	TGTGCCACCAGCAGAGAGACGGGGCGTAACTATGGCTACACCTTC
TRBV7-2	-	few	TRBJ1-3	CASSREWGSGNTIYF	TGTGCCAGCAGCCGAGAATGGGGGTCTGGAAACACCATATATTTT
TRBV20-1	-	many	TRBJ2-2	CSARDPTTGELFF	TGCAGTGCTAGAGATCCTACTACCGGGGAGCTGTTTTTT
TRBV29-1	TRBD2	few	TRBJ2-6	CSVQRLAGESGANVLTF	TGCAGCGTTCAGAGACTAGCGGGAGAGTCTGGGGCCAACGTCCTGACTTTC
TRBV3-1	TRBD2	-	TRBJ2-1	CASTLRGGLAIGDEQFF	TGTGCCAGCACCCTTCGGGGGGGACTAGCTATTGGTGATGAGCAGTTCTTC
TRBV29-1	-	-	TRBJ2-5	CSVDVVWTQYF	TGCAGCGTTGATGTTGTGTGGACCCAGTACTTC
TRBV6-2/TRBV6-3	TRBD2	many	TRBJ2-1	CASTPQWGLAYNEQFF	TGTGCCAGCACCCCCCAGTGGGGACTAGCGTACAATGAGCAGTTCTTC